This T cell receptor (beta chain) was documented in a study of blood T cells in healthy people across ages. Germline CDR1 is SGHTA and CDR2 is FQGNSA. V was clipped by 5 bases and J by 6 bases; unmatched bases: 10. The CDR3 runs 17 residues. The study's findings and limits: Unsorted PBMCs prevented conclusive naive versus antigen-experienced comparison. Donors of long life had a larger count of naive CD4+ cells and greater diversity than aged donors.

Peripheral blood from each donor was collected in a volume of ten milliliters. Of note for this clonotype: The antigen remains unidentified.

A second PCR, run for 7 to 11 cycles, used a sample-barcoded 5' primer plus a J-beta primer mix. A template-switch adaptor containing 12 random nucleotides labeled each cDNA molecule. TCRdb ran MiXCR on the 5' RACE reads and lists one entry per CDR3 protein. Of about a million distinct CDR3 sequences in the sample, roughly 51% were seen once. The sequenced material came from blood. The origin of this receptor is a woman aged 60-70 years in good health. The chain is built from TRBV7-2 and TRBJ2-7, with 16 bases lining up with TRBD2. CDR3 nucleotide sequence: TGTGCCAGCAGCCAACCAGGGACTAGCGGGAGGGCCGGCGAGCAGTACTTC. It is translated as CASSQPGTSGRAGEQYF.